The clone carrying this T cell receptor (beta chain) came up a few times. The CDR3 runs to 15 residues. Germline lookup yields CDR1 SGHVS and CDR2 FNYEAQ. Trimming at V came to 5 bases and at J to 5 bases, leaving 10 bases not matched to a gene. This sample was taken from a study of T-cell memory formation after mild COVID-19. TCRdb re-analysed the 5' RACE reads in MiXCR, keeping a single row per CDR3 protein. Here the sample spans approximately 400,000 distinct CDR3 sequences, over 15% being singletons. This TCR was sampled from a man in his late teens or twenties who had mild COVID-19 (a few samples of this study predate the infection). Cell type and time point are not known. What was sequenced was PBMCs or a T cell subset sorted from them (not recorded which). The V gene is TRBV7-6, the J gene TRBJ2-7, with 9 bases matching TRBD2. Here the CDR3 reads CASSPWRGGLHEQYF. For the CDR3, the DNA is TGTGCCAGCAGCCCTTGGCGGGGGGGCCTTCACGAGCAGTACTTC.